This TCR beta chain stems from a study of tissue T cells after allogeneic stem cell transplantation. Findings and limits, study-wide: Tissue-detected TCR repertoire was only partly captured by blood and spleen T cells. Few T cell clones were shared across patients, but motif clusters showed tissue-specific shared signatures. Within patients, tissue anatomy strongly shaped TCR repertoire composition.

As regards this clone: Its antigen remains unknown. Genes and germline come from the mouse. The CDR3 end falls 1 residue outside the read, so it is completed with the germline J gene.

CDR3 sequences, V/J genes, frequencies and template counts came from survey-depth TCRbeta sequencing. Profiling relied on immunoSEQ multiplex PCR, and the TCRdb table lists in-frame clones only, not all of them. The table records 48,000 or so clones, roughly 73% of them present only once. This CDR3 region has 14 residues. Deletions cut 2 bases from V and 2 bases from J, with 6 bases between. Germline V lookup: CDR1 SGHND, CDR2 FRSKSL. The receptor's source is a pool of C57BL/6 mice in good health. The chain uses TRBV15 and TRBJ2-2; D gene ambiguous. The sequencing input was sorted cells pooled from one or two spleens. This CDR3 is CASSLTVNTGQLYF. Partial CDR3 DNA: TGTGCCAGCAGTTTAACAGTTAACACCGGGCAGCTCTAC. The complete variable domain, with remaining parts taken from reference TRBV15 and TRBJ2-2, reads DAGVTQTPRHEVAEKGQTIILKCEPVSGHNDLFWYRQTKIQGLELLSYFRSKSLMEDGGAFKDRFKAEMLNSSFSTLKIQPTEPKDSAVYLCASSLTVNTGQLYFGEGSKLTVL.